Following are 22 T cell receptor beta chains from one sample sequenced in a study of T cell responses to AZD1222 COVID-19 vaccine. Data came from immunoSEQ multiplex PCR; TCRdb stores just in-frame clones and leaves some out. The data hold about 120,000 clones, with approximately 88% observed a single time. The material was peripheral blood, obtained on day 0 of AZD1222 vaccination. All receptors derive from an adult in good health.

The chain carries TRBV5-1 and TRBJ1-2; 8 bases are shared with TRBD1. The CDR3 has 16 residues. Germline CDR1 SGHRS, CDR2 YFSETQ. V was pared by 2 bases and J by 6 bases, with 12 bases of the junction left unmatched. The CDR3 reads CASSFGQGAQYDGYTF. In nucleotides, the CDR3 is TGCGCCAGCAGCTTTGGGCAGGGGGCGCAGTACGATGGCTACACCTTC. The full variable domain, with the rest looked up from reference TRBV5-1 and TRBJ1-2, is KAGVTQTPRYLIKTRGQQVTLSCSPISGHRSVSWYQQTPGQGLQFLFEYFSETQRNKGNFPGRFSGRQFSNSRSEMNVSTLELGDSALYLCASSFGQGAQYDGYTFGSGTRLTVV.

CDR3 residues: CASSGLTGGEGNTIYF. For the CDR3, the DNA is TGTGCCAGCAGCGGCCTGACAGGGGGCGAGGGAAACACCATATATTTT. This sequence joins TRBV9 and TRBJ1-3; 10 bases agree with TRBD1. The trim removed 3 bases at V and 4 bases at J, leaving 7 bases unmatched. The CDR3 is made up of 16 amino acids. CDR1 and CDR2 (germline): SGDLS, YYNGEE.

This clone was found once. The chain employs TRBV25-1 and TRBJ1-1, with D unresolved. The CDR3 length is 13 residues. The ends were cut back, 9 bases at V and 0 bases at J, with 11 bases in the middle. Looked up from germline, CDR1 is MGHDK and CDR2 is SYGVNS. This CDR3 reads CARLPGMNTEAFF. The CDR3 DNA is TGTGCCAGGCTTCCGGGCATGAACACTGAAGCTTTCTTT.

This rearrangement joins TRBV3-1 (or the pseudogene TRBV3-2) to TRBJ2-1; D is ambiguous. This CDR3 comprises 16 residues. Germline V gene sequence: CDR1 LGHDT, CDR2 YNNKEL (reference sequence). The V and J ends lost 1 base and 6 bases respectively, with 16 bases between them. CDR3 region: CASSQAPSAAVNEQFF. CDR3 coding DNA: TGTGCCAGCAGCCAAGCCCCCTCTGCGGCGGTCAATGAGCAGTTCTTC.

J is TRBJ1-1 and V is TRBV6-1; D gene unclear. The CDR3 covers 13 residues. Germline CDR1 is MNHNS and CDR2 is SASEGT. V lost 3 bases and J lost 1, with 6 bases in between. The CDR3 is CASSEIKNTEAFF. The CDR3 DNA is TGTGCCAGCAGTGAGATTAAGAACACTGAAGCTTTCTTT.

This clone appeared once. This rearrangement joins TRBV5-1 to TRBJ1-6; 9 bases line up with TRBD1. V trimming: 3 bases; J trimming: 9 bases; junction bases outside the gene matches: 10. Germline lookup yields CDR1 SGHRS and CDR2 YFSETQ. CDR3 length: 16 residues. The DNA for the CDR3 is TGCGCCAGCAGCTCGTCAGGACAGGGGAATCTTTCACCCCTCCACTTT. Amino acid sequence: CASSSSGQGNLSPLHF.

The chain recombines TRBV2 with TRBJ1-1; possible D gene TRBD1, 5 bases. The V end lost 5 bases, the J end lost 1 base, and 14 bases lay between the germline ends. The CDR3 is 15 amino acids. The germline gives CDR1 SNHLY, CDR2 FYNNEI. Written as DNA, the CDR3 is TGTGCCAGCAGTCGGGCAGGGCTGTCGAACACTGAAGCTTTCTTT. This translates into CASSRAGLSNTEAFF.

The V call is TRBV2, the J call TRBJ2-2, with 9 bases lining up with TRBD2. The CDR3 spans 16 residues. CDR1 and CDR2 from the germline V gene are SNHLY and FYNNEI. V shed 7 bases and J 5 bases; nucleotides not matched to a gene: 11. The CDR3 loop reads CASILRETSGTGELFF. CDR3 bases: TGTGCCAGCATCCTCAGAGAGACTAGCGGTACCGGGGAGCTGTTTTTT.

CDR3 sequence: CSARGTSGLSNQPQHF. The CDR3 DNA reads TGCAGTGCTCGTGGGACCTCAGGATTAAGCAATCAGCCCCAGCATTTT. The V and J genes are TRBV20-1 and TRBJ1-5; tentatively, D is TRBD1 (5 bases). Germline lookup yields CDR1 DFQATT and CDR2 SNEGSKA (reference sequence). CDR3 size: 16 residues. The germline V and J ends were trimmed by 5 bases and 1 base, with 18 bases remaining between them.

V usage is TRBV5-1 and J usage is TRBJ2-3; 7 bases agree with TRBD2. V shed 4 bases, J shed 2 bases, and the junction held 7 bases outside the gene matches. CDR1 SGHRS and CDR2 YFSETQ come from the germline V gene. The CDR3 covers 15 residues. CDR3 in amino acids: CASSRTTSTTDTQYF. CDR3 DNA sequence: TGCGCCAGCAGCCGAACGACTAGCACCACAGATACGCAGTATTTT.

The rearrangement joins TRBV3-1 (or the pseudogene TRBV3-2) to TRBJ2-7; D tentatively fits TRBD1 or TRBD2 (5 bases each). Germline V lookup: CDR1 LGHDT, CDR2 YNNKEL (reference sequence). V lost 2 bases and J 6 bases, leaving 14 bases between the germline ends. This CDR3 is 14 amino acids long. The CDR3 loop is CASSQSTGASEQYF. The CDR3 coding sequence is TGTGCCAGCAGCCAAAGCACCGGGGCCTCCGAGCAGTACTTC.

V usage is TRBV5-1 and J usage is TRBJ1-1; D is unclear. CDR1 SGHRS and CDR2 YFSETQ come from the germline V gene. V was clipped by 0 bases and J by 0 bases, with 6 bases between them. The CDR3 sequence is 14 residues long. The CDR3 region is CASSLERMNTEAFF. DNA for the CDR3: TGCGCCAGCAGCTTGGAACGGATGAACACTGAAGCTTTCTTT.

The J gene is TRBJ2-7, the V gene TRBV10-3, with 10 bases matching TRBD2. This CDR3 is 18 amino acids long. Germline values: CDR1 ENHRY, CDR2 SYGVKD. The J segment lost 3 bases and the V segment lost 0 bases, leaving 11 bases of the junction unmatched. The CDR3 coding sequence is TGTGCCATCAGTGAGTCGGTGGGGCTAGCGGGAGAGGGCTACGAGCAGTACTTC. Protein sequence: CAISESVGLAGEGYEQYF.

DNA of the CDR3: TGTGCCAGCAGTTACTCTATGGGGACAGGGGCCGAAGAGCAGTACTTC. Its translation: CASSYSMGTGAEEQYF. This sequence joins TRBV6-5 and TRBJ2-7; 10 nucleotides align to TRBD1. The CDR3 length is 16 residues. V was pared by 0 bases and J by 7 bases, with 9 bases of the junction left unmatched. The germline V gene has CDR1 MNHEY and CDR2 SVGAGI.

The chain combines TRBV7-2 with TRBJ1-4, with D unclear. The CDR3 consists of 13 residues. Germline V gene data show CDR1 as SGHTA and CDR2 as FQGNSA. The V gene lost 4 bases and the J gene lost 6 bases, with 9 bases spanning the gap. CDR3 residues: CASSWTGYEKLFF. The CDR3 nucleotides are TGTGCCAGCAGCTGGACCGGATATGAAAAACTGTTTTTT.

V is TRBV7-2 and J is TRBJ2-7, with no clear D. CDR1 and CDR2 (germline): SGHTA, FQGNSA. Trimming cost V 4 bases and J 1 base, with 8 bases left between them. The CDR3 runs to 13 residues. Here the CDR3 reads CASSSTVSYEQYF. As DNA, the CDR3 is TGTGCCAGCAGCTCCACTGTGTCCTACGAGCAGTACTTC.

This clone came up once. J is TRBJ1-6 and V is TRBV19, with a possible D match to TRBD1 (5 bases). V was trimmed by 8 bases and J by 6 bases, leaving 14 bases between them. The CDR3 has 14 residues. Germline assignment: CDR1 LNHDA and CDR2 SQIVND (reference sequence). CDR3 in amino acids: CASSDTGGNSPLHF. Written as DNA, the CDR3 is TGTGCCAGTTCGGACACGGGGGGTAATTCACCCCTCCACTTT.

The count of this clone is one. The CDR3 spells CASSLGRGQGARGYTF. The CDR3 DNA reads as TGTGCCAGCAGCTTAGGCCGGGGACAGGGGGCTCGTGGCTACACCTTC. V usage is TRBV7-2 and J usage is TRBJ1-2; 12 bases align to TRBD1. The germline gives CDR1 SGHTA, CDR2 FQGNSA. The CDR3 totals 16 residues. The junction had 7 bases not matched to a gene; V was cut back by 1 base and J by 7 bases.

In DNA form, the CDR3 reads TGTGCCAGCAGGCCCCGGGACAGGGGTACTTCACCCCTCCACTTT. Translated, it gives CASRPRDRGTSPLHF. This sequence joins TRBV28 and TRBJ1-6; 10 bases line up with TRBD1. Germline CDR1 is MDHEN and CDR2 is SYDVKM. The CDR3 is 15 amino acids. V lost 6 bases and J lost 9; bases outside the gene matches: 8.

The J gene is TRBJ1-2, the V gene TRBV2, with D maybe TRBD1 (5 bases). With 1 base removed from V and 5 bases from J, the gap between germline ends came to 11 bases. Germline V CDR1 and CDR2: SNHLY, FYNNEI. The CDR3 covers 14 residues. CDR3 nucleotides: TGTGCCAGCAGTGAAGAGACAGAAACTTATGGCTACACCTTC. Encoded protein: CASSEETETYGYTF.

CDR3 nucleotide sequence: TGTGCCAGCACCCAAGGCGGGTTGGAAAATTCACCCCTCCACTTT. It codes for CASTQGGLENSPLHF. The V call is TRBV27, the J call TRBJ1-6; no firm D call. The V end lost 7 bases, the J end lost 7 bases, and 17 bases lay between the germline ends. CDR3 length equals 15 residues. Germline V CDR1 and CDR2: MNHEY, SMNVEV (reference sequence).

This clone was seen only a few times. The V gene is TRBV3-1 (or the pseudogene TRBV3-2), the J gene TRBJ1-1; D gene ambiguous. CDR1 is LGHDT, CDR2 YNNKEL, per germline (reference sequence). This CDR3 is built from 13 residues. Between the trimmed V and J ends, which lost 2 bases and 1 base, there was a span of 5 bases. The CDR3 protein is CASSQRRNTEAFF. The CDR3 DNA is TGTGCCAGCAGCCAACGTAGGAACACTGAAGCTTTCTTT.